The 15 T cell receptor beta chains in this list originate from one sample, sequenced in a study of T cells of healthy individuals (dated by TCRdb to the late 2010s). Libraries were prepared through 5' RACE. The listed sequencing device is Illumina MiSeq. The public reads were quality trimmed at Q25 with fastp and then assembled into clones with MiXCR by TCRdb, keeping productive beta chains. Rows are unified per CDR3 protein, each entry keeping the most common DNA and genes. The sample contains tens of thousands of distinct CDR3 sequences, around 15% of them found a single time. The ten largest clones capture around 4.5% of the sample. These receptors came from a human donor in good health.

This clonotype has ten or more counts. This chain connects TRBV15 to TRBJ2-7; 9 nucleotides line up with TRBD2. Germline V gives CDR1 LNHNV, CDR2 YYDKDF (reference sequence). The CDR3 sequence is 14 residues long. V was pared by 6 bases and J by 0 bases, with 3 bases of the junction left unmatched. The CDR3 spells CATRASGNSYEQYF. The CDR3, as DNA: TGTGCCACCAGAGCTAGCGGGAACTCCTACGAGCAGTACTTC.

This clonotype was seen at least ten times. The chain joins TRBV6-5 to TRBJ2-2; perhaps TRBD1 as D (6 bases). V was clipped by 6 bases and J by 4 bases, with 15 bases between them. Germline loops: CDR1 MNHEY, CDR2 SVGAGI. The CDR3 extends over 15 amino acids. In nucleotides, the CDR3 is TGTGCCAGCAGGGGCCTGGGGGCGAGCACCGGGGAGCTGTTTTTT. Its protein product is CASRGLGASTGELFF.

V usage is TRBV5-1 and J usage is TRBJ2-7; maybe TRBD2 (6 bases). From germline, CDR1 is SGHRS and CDR2 YFSETQ. The CDR3 length is 17 residues. The V gene lost 0 bases and the J gene lost 4 bases, with 20 bases spanning the gap. The CDR3 reads CASSLEIPGPGDYEQYF. The DNA for the CDR3 is TGCGCCAGCAGCTTGGAGATTCCGGGACCGGGGGATTACGAGCAGTACTTC.

The DNA of the CDR3 is TGTGCCAGCAGCTTAGACTTTTCCCTTTCTAATTCACCCCTCCACTTT. It encodes CASSLDFSLSNSPLHF. The rearrangement links TRBV7-2 to TRBJ1-6; no clear D gene. V shed 1 base and J shed 6 bases, with 13 bases lying between them. The germline V gene has CDR1 SGHTA and CDR2 FQGNSA. CDR3 length equals 16 residues.

This rearrangement joins TRBV6-1 to TRBJ2-5; TRBD2 matches 11 bases. This CDR3 spans 16 amino acids. V was pared by 2 bases and J by 3 bases, with 5 bases of the junction left unmatched. CDR1 MNHNS and CDR2 SASEGT come from the germline V gene. The CDR3 loop is CASSEPLAGGEETQYF. DNA for the CDR3: TGTGCCAGCAGTGAACCGCTAGCGGGGGGAGAAGAGACCCAGTACTTC.

The chain recombines TRBV27 with TRBJ1-5; D may be TRBD1 (5 bases). The V gene's germline CDR1 is MNHEY and CDR2 SMNVEV (reference sequence). The length of the CDR3 is 15 residues. The ends were cut back, 5 bases at V and 3 bases at J, with 14 bases in the middle. As DNA, the CDR3 is TGTGCCAGCAGTCCAGGGACGGTAGTCAATCAGCCCCAGCATTTT. Translation: CASSPGTVVNQPQHF.

This clonotype was picked up many times. The chain carries TRBV7-3 and TRBJ2-7, with D maybe TRBD2 (5 bases). There are 14 residues in the CDR3. V was cut by 1 base and J by 4 bases, with 11 bases left in between. Germline V CDR1 and CDR2: SGHTA, FQGTGA. The CDR3 DNA is TGTGCCAGCAGCTTAATGGGGTCGGGGTACGAGCAGTACTTC. This gives the protein CASSLMGSGYEQYF.

The genes are TRBV14 and TRBJ2-3; D is unclear. This CDR3 is built from 17 residues. The V gene lost 0 bases and the J gene lost 4 bases, with 17 bases spanning the gap. From germline, CDR1 is SGHDN and CDR2 FVKESK. The CDR3 is CASSQDFRATVADTQYF. As DNA, the CDR3 is TGTGCCAGCAGCCAAGATTTTCGGGCTACAGTCGCAGATACGCAGTATTTT. The variable domain in full, with the rest retrieved from reference TRBV14 and TRBJ2-3, is EAGVTQFPSHSVIEKGQTVTLRCDPISGHDNLYWYRRVMGKEIKFLLHFVKESKQDESGMPNNRFLAERTGGTYSTLKVQPAELEDSGVYFCASSQDFRATVADTQYFGPGTRLTVL.

This clonotype was counted between two and nine times. This rearrangement joins TRBV5-4 to TRBJ2-7, with TRBD1 matching 7 bases. The CDR3 totals 15 residues. Germline-derived CDR1 and CDR2 are SGHNT and YYREEE (reference sequence). After removal of 2 bases from V and 0 bases from J, the junction contained 5 bases not matched to a gene. The CDR3 coding sequence is TGTGCCAGCAGCTTCGGGACAGCGGACTCCTACGAGCAGTACTTC. This sequence encodes CASSFGTADSYEQYF.

This clonotype has ten or more counts. The J gene is TRBJ2-2, the V gene TRBV4-2, with D possibly being TRBD2 (6 bases). The CDR3 runs to 17 residues. Germline V gene lookup returns CDR1 LGHNA and CDR2 YNFKEQ. Trimming took off 0 bases at V and 4 bases at J, with 15 bases between the two ends. The CDR3 DNA sequence: TGTGCCAGCAGCCAAGAACGGCGGGGAGAGATCACCGGGGAGCTGTTTTTT. Translated, it gives CASSQERRGEITGELFF.

The J gene is TRBJ2-3, the V gene TRBV15, with a tentative D call TRBD1 (5 bases). CDR1 is LNHNV and CDR2 is YYDKDF in the germline V gene (reference sequence). CDR3 length: 13 residues. V gave up 0 bases and J gave up 8 bases, with 9 bases separating them. The CDR3 loop reads CATSRDRAPTQYF. CDR3 nucleotides: TGTGCCACCAGCAGAGACAGGGCCCCTACGCAGTATTTT.

This clonotype was recorded at least ten times. CDR3 residues: CASSPPRTANTGELFF. In DNA, the CDR3 is TGTGCCAGCAGTCCTCCCCGAACCGCGAACACCGGGGAGCTGTTTTTT. The rearrangement uses TRBV12-3 or TRBV12-4 and TRBJ2-2; unclear D gene. The CDR3 has 16 amino acids. V was shortened by 5 bases and J by 0 bases, with 13 bases between the two germline ends.

This clonotype has at least ten counts. The chain joins TRBV11-2 to TRBJ2-3; 11 nucleotides line up with TRBD2. Germline trimming cut 6 bases from V and 0 bases from J; bases unmatched to any gene: 5. Germline V gene lookup returns CDR1 SGHAT and CDR2 FQNNGV. The CDR3 loop spans 16 amino acids. CDR3 DNA sequence: TGTGCCAGCAGGACCGCTAGCGGGGGGAGCACAGATACGCAGTATTTT. This gives the protein CASRTASGGSTDTQYF. The full variable domain, completed using reference TRBV11-2 and TRBJ2-3, is EAGVAQSPRYKIIEKRQSVAFWCNPISGHATLYWYQQILGQGPKLLIQFQNNGVVDDSQLPKDRFSAERLKGVDSTLKIQPAKLEDSAVYLCASRTASGGSTDTQYFGPGTRLTVL.

This clonotype was seen at least ten times. This sequence joins TRBV7-2 and TRBJ2-3; 10 positions agree with TRBD2. After removal of 1 base from V and 4 bases from J, the junction contained 8 bases not matched to a gene. The length of the CDR3 is 17 residues. Germline values: CDR1 SGHTA, CDR2 FQGNSA. The CDR3 protein is CASSLVASGRASDTQYF. DNA for the CDR3: TGTGCCAGCAGCTTAGTAGCGAGCGGGAGGGCCTCAGATACGCAGTATTTT.

There are many counts of this clonotype. The V gene is TRBV4-2, the J gene TRBJ2-3; 7 bases align to TRBD2. Germline loops: CDR1 LGHNA, CDR2 YNFKEQ. Trimming removed 0 bases from V and 2 bases from J; junction bases left unmatched: 2. The CDR3 runs to 15 residues. The CDR3 sequence is CASSQEAGPTDTQYF. CDR3 DNA: TGTGCCAGCAGCCAAGAAGCGGGACCCACAGATACGCAGTATTTT.